A selection of T cell receptor beta chains follows, all from one sample in a study of identical twins. TCRdb recomputed calls from the 5' RACE reads with MiXCR, one row per CDR3 protein. The sample has fewer than 650,000 distinct CDR3 sequences, around a tenth seen once. This sample was shared with a second study, whose subject was yellow fever vaccine responses in identical twins.

Source material: PBMCs. The receptors stem from a woman between 18 and 30 years old in good health. The CDR3 runs from the conserved cysteine through the conserved F or W. The D gene is left open where the match is weak. Expanded clones are given a class, and other clones once, few, many or no size at all.

v_gene	d_gene	j_gene	abundance	CDR3aa
TRBV30	NA	TRBJ1-5	few	CAWSVPDQPQHF
TRBV7-8	TRBD2	TRBJ2-5	few	CASSLTRTVAGGETQYF
TRBV5-1	NA	TRBJ1-1	many	CASSFRRNTEAFF
TRBV28	NA	TRBJ2-7	few	CASTSFRDGLFYEQYF
TRBV15	NA	TRBJ1-6	NA	CATSREAGNNSPLHF
TRBV20-1	TRBD1	TRBJ2-3	NA	CSARVDNRGLGTDTQYF
TRBV2	TRBD1	TRBJ2-7	few	CATSRDSTYEQYF
TRBV27	TRBD1	TRBJ2-7	many	CASSLQDRANYEQYF
TRBV20-1	NA	TRBJ2-1	few	CSASRRVGGEQFF
TRBV12-3/TRBV12-4	NA	TRBJ1-1	NA	CASYSPTEAFF
TRBV5-1	NA	TRBJ2-4	few	CASSAGSAGNKNIQYF
TRBV7-2	NA	TRBJ2-3	NA	CASSWRADTQYF
TRBV5-1	TRBD1	TRBJ2-1	many	CASSPTTGALINEQFF
TRBV10-3	TRBD2	TRBJ2-1	many	CAIMAGLAGRGGSYNEQFF
TRBV3-1	TRBD2	TRBJ2-5	few	CASSPGTSAGGETQYF
TRBV12-5	NA	TRBJ2-2	few	CASGPGLLNTGELFF
TRBV5-1	NA	TRBJ2-3	NA	CASRQTSTDTQYF
TRBV9	NA	TRBJ1-4	few	CASSVEGTNEKLFF
TRBV11-2	NA	TRBJ2-1	many	CASSSRSNEQFF
TRBV5-1	NA	TRBJ2-7	NA	CASSLDVVRGSSYEQYF
TRBV6-1	TRBD2	TRBJ2-7	NA	CASSETRGLAGDYYEQYF
TRBV12-3/TRBV12-4	TRBD1	TRBJ1-2	many	CASSRTGGLDGYTF
TRBV27	NA	TRBJ2-1	many	CASRPGSFEQFF
TRBV3-1	NA	TRBJ1-4	NA	CASSQDESGKLFF
TRBV29-1	NA	TRBJ2-5	few	CSVGSPGETQYF
TRBV12-3/TRBV12-4	TRBD2	TRBJ2-1	many	CASRGTSGGMGYNEQFF
TRBV20-1	NA	TRBJ2-3	few	CSARDTFRGRITDTQYF
TRBV5-1	NA	TRBJ2-3	NA	CASSQRMTDTDTQYF
TRBV7-2	NA	TRBJ2-2	few	CASSLFPGTRNTGELFF
TRBV29-1	NA	TRBJ1-2	few	CSVEDRSGGYTF
TRBV7-2	NA	TRBJ2-7	NA	CASSLVRDFEQYF
TRBV3-1	NA	TRBJ2-2	NA	CASSHPHRVRNTGELFF
TRBV5-1	TRBD1	TRBJ2-7	many	CASSPDRHPYEQYF
TRBV5-1	TRBD2	TRBJ2-7	NA	CASNSGTYEQYF
TRBV4-2	TRBD1	TRBJ2-1	few	CASSFSGTGPPNEQFF
TRBV29-1	NA	TRBJ2-2	many	CSVEGPYTGELFF
TRBV7-9	NA	TRBJ2-3	many	CASSLKVGGAMQYF
TRBV29-1	TRBD1	TRBJ2-7	NA	CSVNRGTDEQYF
TRBV5-5	NA	TRBJ2-7	NA	CASSLGASGRDEQYF
TRBV25-1	TRBD1	TRBJ2-5	many	CASSGTTGVSETQYF
TRBV7-2	TRBD2	TRBJ2-3	NA	CASSLAGGTLQTDTQYF
TRBV6-1	NA	TRBJ2-7	few	CASSGGMGLRTYEQYF
TRBV20-1	NA	TRBJ2-5	NA	CSARDLRTVGETQYF
TRBV18	NA	TRBJ2-7	few	CASSVKQGYEQYF
TRBV2	TRBD2	TRBJ2-3	NA	CTSSLPWGAGVTDTQYF
TRBV23-1	NA	TRBJ2-7	NA	CASSQSSQGPYEQYF
TRBV29-1	TRBD1	TRBJ2-1	NA	CSAVGQNNEQFF
TRBV6-5	TRBD2	TRBJ2-7	few	CASSYSWSGGGEYEQYF
TRBV7-8	NA	TRBJ2-2	many	CASSLEHRVTNTGELFF
TRBV6-1	TRBD1	TRBJ1-2	NA	CASIRTGASNYGYTF
TRBV7-2	NA	TRBJ1-4	many	CASSTGTQGGEKLFF
TRBV12-3/TRBV12-4	TRBD1	TRBJ2-1	many	CASSPGGGWHEQFF
TRBV5-1	NA	TRBJ2-6	NA	CASSLASWGSGANVLTF
TRBV7-9	TRBD1	TRBJ2-2	many	CASSWTQGALDTGELFF
TRBV20-1	TRBD1	TRBJ2-2	NA	CSARPNRGLTGELFF
TRBV6-2/TRBV6-3	TRBD2	TRBJ2-5	many	CASRKTLSGSNEETQYF
TRBV4-1	TRBD2	TRBJ2-7	many	CASSQAGTSVAYEQYF
TRBV19	NA	TRBJ1-3	NA	CASSSPGAGNTIYF
TRBV7-2	NA	TRBJ2-3	few	CASSLAPGMADTQYF
TRBV24-1	NA	TRBJ2-3	few	CATSDLPTDTQYF